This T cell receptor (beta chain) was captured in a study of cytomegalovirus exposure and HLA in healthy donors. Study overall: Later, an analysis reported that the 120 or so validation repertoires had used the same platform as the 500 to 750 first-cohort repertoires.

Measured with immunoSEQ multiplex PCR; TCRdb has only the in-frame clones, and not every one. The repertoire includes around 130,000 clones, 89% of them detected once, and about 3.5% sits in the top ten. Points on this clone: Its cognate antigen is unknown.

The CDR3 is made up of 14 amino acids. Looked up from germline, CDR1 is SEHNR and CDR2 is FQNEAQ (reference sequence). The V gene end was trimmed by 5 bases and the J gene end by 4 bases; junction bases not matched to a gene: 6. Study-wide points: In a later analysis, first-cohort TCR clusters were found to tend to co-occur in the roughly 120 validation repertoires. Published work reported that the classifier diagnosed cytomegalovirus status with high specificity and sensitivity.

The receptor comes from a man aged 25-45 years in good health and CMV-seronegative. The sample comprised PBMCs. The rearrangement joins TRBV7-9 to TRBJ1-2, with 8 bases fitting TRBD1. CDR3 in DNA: TGTGCCAGCAGCGGACAGGGAAAAGGCTATGGCTACACCTTC. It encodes CASSGQGKGYGYTF.